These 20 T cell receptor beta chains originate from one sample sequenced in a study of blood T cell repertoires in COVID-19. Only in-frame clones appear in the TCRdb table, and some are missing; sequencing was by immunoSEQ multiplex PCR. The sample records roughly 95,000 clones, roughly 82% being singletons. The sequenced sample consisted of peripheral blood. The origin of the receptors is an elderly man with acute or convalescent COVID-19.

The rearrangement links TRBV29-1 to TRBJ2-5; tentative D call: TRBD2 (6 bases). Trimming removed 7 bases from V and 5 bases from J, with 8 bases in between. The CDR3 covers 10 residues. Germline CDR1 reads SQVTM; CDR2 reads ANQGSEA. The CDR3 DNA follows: TGCAGCGGTGGGGGGGAGACCCAGTACTTC. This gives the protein CSGGGETQYF.

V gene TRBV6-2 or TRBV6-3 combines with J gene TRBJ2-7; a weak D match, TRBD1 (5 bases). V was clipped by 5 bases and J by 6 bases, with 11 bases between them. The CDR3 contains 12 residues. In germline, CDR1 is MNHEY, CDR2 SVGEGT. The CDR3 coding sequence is TGTGCCAGCAGTCTGTTCCAGGGCGAGCAGTACTTC. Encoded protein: CASSLFQGEQYF.

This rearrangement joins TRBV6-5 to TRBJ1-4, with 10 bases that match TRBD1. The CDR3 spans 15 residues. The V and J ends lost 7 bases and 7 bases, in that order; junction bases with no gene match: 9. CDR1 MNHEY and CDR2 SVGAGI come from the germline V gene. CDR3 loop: CASTPPGTGVEKLFF. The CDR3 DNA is TGTGCCAGCACCCCCCCCGGGACAGGGGTTGAAAAACTGTTTTTT.

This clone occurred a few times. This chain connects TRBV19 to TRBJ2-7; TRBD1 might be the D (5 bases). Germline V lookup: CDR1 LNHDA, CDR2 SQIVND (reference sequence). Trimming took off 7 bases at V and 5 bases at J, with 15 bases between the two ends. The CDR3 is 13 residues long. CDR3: CASKVSGSNEQYF. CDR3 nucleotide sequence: TGTGCCAGTAAGGTTTCAGGGTCGAACGAGCAGTACTTC.

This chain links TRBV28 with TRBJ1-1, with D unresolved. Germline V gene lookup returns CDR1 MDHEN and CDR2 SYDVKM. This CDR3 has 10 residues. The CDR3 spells CGSSSTEAFF. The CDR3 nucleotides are TGTGGCTCTTCGAGCACTGAAGCTTTCTTT.

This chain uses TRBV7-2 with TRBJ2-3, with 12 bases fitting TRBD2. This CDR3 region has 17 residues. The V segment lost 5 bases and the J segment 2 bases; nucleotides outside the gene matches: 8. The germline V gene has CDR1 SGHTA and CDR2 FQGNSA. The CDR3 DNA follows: TGTGCCAGCAGCCCCCGACTAGCGGGGGACCTCACAGATACGCAGTATTTT. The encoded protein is CASSPRLAGDLTDTQYF.

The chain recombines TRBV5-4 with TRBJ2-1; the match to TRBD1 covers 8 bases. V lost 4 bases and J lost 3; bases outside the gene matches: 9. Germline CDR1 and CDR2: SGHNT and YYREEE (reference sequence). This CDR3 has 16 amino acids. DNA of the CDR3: TGTGCCAGCAGCCCCAGTGGGGGACAGGACTACAATGAGCAGTTCTTC. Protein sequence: CASSPSGGQDYNEQFF. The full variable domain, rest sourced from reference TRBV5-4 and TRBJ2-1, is ETGVTQSPTHLIKTRGQQVTLRCSSQSGHNTVSWYQQALGQGPQFIFQYYREEENGRGNFPPRFSGLQFPNYSSELNVNALELDDSALYLCASSPSGGQDYNEQFFGPGTRLTVL.

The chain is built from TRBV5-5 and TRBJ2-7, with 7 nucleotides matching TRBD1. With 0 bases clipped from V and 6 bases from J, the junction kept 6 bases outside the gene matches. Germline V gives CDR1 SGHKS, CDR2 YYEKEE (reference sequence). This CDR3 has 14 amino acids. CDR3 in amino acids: CASSLDRGASEQYF. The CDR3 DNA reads TGTGCCAGCAGCTTGGACAGGGGTGCGTCCGAGCAGTACTTC.

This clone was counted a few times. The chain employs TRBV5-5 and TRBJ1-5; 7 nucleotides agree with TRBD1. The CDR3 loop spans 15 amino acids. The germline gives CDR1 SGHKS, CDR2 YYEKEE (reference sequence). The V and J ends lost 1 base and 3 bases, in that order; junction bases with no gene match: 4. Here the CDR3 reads CASSLITGANQPQHF. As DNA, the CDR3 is TGTGCCAGCAGCTTGATTACAGGGGCCAATCAGCCCCAGCATTTT.

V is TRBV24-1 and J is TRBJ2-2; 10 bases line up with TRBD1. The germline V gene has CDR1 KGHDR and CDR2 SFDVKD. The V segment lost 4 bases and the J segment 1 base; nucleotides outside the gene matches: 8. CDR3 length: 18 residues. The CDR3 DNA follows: TGTGCCACCAGTGACCAACCGGGACAGGGGATGAACACCGGGGAGCTGTTTTTT. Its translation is CATSDQPGQGMNTGELFF.

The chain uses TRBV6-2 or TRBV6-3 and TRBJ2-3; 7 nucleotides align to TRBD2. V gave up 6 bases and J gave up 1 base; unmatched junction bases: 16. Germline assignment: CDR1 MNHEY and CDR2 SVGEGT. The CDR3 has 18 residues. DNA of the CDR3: TGTGCCAGCAGCCCTCCTGGGGGGGGGATAGGAGGCACAGATACGCAGTATTTT. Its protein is CASSPPGGGIGGTDTQYF.

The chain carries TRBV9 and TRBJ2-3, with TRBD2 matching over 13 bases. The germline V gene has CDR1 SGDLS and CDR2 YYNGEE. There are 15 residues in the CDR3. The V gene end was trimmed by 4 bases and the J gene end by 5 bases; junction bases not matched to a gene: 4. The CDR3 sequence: CASSTGLAGVDTQYF. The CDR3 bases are TGTGCCAGCAGCACCGGACTAGCGGGGGTAGATACGCAGTATTTT.

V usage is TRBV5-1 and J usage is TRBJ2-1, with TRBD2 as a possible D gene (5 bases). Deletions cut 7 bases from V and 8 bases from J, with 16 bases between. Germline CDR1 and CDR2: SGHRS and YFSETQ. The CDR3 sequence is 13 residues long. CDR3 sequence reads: CASRTPGVDEQFF. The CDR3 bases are TGCGCCAGCCGGACTCCCGGGGTCGATGAGCAGTTCTTC.

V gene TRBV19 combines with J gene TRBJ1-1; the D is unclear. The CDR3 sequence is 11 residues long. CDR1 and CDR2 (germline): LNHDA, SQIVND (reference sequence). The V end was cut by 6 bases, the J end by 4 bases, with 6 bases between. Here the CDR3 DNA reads TGTGCCAGTAGGGAGGGCACTGAAGCTTTCTTT. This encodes CASREGTEAFF.

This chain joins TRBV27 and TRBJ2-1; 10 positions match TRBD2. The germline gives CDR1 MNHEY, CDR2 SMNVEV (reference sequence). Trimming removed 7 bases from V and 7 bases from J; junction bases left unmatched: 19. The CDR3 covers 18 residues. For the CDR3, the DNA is TGTGCCAGCATTGCGGATCGGGCTAGCGGGAGCTCTTCTAATGAGCAGTTCTTC. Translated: CASIADRASGSSSNEQFF.

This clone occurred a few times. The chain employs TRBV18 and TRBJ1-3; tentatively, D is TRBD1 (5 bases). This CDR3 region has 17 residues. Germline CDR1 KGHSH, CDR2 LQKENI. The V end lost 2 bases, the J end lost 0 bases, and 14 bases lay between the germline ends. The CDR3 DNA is TGTGCCAGCTCACCATCGTCCCGGGACTCCTCTGGAAACACCATATATTTT. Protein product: CASSPSSRDSSGNTIYF.

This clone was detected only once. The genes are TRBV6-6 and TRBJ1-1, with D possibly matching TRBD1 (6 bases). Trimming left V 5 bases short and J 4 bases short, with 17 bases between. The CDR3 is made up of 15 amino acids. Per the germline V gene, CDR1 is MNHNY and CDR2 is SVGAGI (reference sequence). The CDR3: CASSKQGSRITEAFF. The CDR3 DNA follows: TGTGCCAGCAGTAAACAGGGCTCGAGAATCACTGAAGCTTTCTTT.

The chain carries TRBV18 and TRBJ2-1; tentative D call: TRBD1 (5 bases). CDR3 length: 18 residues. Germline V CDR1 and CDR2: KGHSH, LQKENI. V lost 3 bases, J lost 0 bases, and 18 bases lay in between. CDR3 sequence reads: CASSPNRRRQSSYNEQFF. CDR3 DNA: TGTGCCAGCTCACCTAACCGGCGGAGACAGTCCTCCTACAATGAGCAGTTCTTC.

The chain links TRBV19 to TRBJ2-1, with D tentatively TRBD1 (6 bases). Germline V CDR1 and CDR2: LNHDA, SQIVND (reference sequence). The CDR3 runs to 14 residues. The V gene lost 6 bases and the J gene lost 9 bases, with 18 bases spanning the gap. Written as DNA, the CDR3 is TGTGCCAGTAGGGGGGCGTGGGATGGCGCTGAGCAGTTCTTC. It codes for CASRGAWDGAEQFF.

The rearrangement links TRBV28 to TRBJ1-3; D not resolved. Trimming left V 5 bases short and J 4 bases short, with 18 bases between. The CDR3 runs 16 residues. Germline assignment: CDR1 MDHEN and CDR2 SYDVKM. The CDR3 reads CASSRPSGEAGNTIYF. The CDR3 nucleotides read TGTGCCAGCAGTAGACCATCCGGGGAAGCAGGAAACACCATATATTTT.